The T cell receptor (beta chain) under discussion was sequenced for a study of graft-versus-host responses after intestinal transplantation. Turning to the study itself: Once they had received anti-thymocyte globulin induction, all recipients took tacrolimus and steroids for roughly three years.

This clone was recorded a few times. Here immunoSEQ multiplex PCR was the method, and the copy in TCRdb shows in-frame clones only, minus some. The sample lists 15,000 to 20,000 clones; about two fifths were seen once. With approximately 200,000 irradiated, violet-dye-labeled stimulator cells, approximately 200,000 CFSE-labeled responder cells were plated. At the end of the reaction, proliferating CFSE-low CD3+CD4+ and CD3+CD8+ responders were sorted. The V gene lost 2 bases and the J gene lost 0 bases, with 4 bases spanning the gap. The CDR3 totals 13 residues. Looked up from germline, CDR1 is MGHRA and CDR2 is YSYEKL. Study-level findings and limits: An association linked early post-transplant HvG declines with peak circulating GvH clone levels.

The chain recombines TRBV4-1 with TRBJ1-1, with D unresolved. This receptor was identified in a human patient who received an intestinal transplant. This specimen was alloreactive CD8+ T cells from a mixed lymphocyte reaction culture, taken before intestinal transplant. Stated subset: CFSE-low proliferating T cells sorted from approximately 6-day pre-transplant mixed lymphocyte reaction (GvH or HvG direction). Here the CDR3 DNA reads TGCGCCAGCAGCCAATTTCTGAACACTGAAGCTTTCTTT. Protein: CASSQFLNTEAFF.